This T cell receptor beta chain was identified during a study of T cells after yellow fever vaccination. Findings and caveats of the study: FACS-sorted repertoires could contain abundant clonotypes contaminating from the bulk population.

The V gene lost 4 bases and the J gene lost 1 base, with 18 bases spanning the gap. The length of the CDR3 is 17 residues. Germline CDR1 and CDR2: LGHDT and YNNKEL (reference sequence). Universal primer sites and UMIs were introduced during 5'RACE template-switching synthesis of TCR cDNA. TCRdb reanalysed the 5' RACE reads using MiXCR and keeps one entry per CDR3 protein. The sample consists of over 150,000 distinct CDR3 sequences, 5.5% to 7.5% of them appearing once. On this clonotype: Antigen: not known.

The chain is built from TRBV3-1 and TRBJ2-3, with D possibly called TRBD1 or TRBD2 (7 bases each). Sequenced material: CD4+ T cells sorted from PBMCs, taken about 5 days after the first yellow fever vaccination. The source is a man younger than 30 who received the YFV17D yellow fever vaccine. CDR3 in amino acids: CASSRDDREGGTDTQYF. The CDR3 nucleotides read TGTGCCAGCAGCCGAGACGACAGGGAGGGGGGCACAGATACGCAGTATTTT.